This T cell receptor (beta chain) stems from a study of tumor-infiltrating lymphocytes in primary liver carcinoma. This clonotype was seen a single time. Given a much more abundant clone one base away, this may be a read error. This CDR3 is missing its conserved last phenylalanine or tryptophan, likely due to a read error. Co-extracting RNA and DNA was done with roughly 17-34 mg of unsorted bulk tissue as input. The patients, who had chronic HBV infection, were treatment-naive (untreated). Tumor samples uniformly had over 75% viable tumor cells. From around 530 ng of total RNA, TCR beta-specific cDNA was reverse-transcribed using a constant-region primer. Slightly modified ARM-PCR, run as three nested multiplex PCR rounds, produced the TCR beta libraries. It was with TRBV1-TRBV30 forward primers and a C-beta reverse primer that the first two PCR rounds were run, at roughly 9 cycles each. Each CDR3 protein is one row after TCRdb ran MiXCR on the multiplex PCR reads. The table includes roughly 100,000 distinct CDR3 sequences, around 84% detected once.

This CDR3 has 16 amino acids. V was pared by 2 bases and J by 1 base, with 14 bases between. The sequence came from a man between 40 and 49 years old with primary liver carcinoma and hepatitis B virus infection. The specimen was liver tumor tissue from sampling region 3. Indicated subset: tumor region T3, left-lateral pole. The V call is TRBV12-3 or TRBV12-4, the J call TRBJ1-1; no clear D. The CDR3 nucleotides read TGTGCCAGCAGTTTAAAGGTCGGACCGGGGAACACTGAAGCTTTCTCT. It codes for CASSLKVGPGNTEAFS.